Listed below are T cell receptor beta chains from one sample, sequenced in a study of regulatory T cells in long-lasting Graves disease. TCRdb recomputed calls from the multiplex PCR reads with MiXCR, one row per CDR3 protein. The sample holds over 250,000 distinct CDR3 sequences, approximately 20% seen once. The sample in question was peripheral blood mononuclear cells (PBMCs), obtained when the disease was refractory, from a patient treated with antithyroid drugs. The receptor set was obtained from a female donor with Graves disease. CDR3s include the opening cysteine and the closing phenylalanine or tryptophan. The order of the fields is V gene, D gene, J gene, clone size, CDR3 protein, CDR3 DNA. D genes are given only for firm matches. Clone size, where shown, is once, few, many, or a class for clones that have expanded.

v_call: TRBV7-3; d_call: TRBD1; j_call: TRBJ1-1; clone_size: once; cdr3_aa: CASSLGQQGTTEAFF; cdr3_nt: TGTGCCAGCAGCTTGGGCCAACAGGGGACCACTGAAGCTTTCTTT
v_call: TRBV20-1; d_call: TRBD1; j_call: TRBJ1-2; clone_size: many; cdr3_aa: CSARTQGAGGYTF; cdr3_nt: TGCAGTGCTAGGACACAGGGGGCTGGTGGCTACACCTTC
v_call: TRBV6-2/TRBV6-3; d_call: NA; j_call: TRBJ2-7; clone_size: many; cdr3_aa: CATESYEQYF; cdr3_nt: TGTGCCACCGAGTCCTACGAGCAGTACTTC
v_call: TRBV18; d_call: TRBD2; j_call: TRBJ2-7; clone_size: few; cdr3_aa: CASSPPGTSVYEQYF; cdr3_nt: TGTGCCAGCTCACCTCCCGGGACTAGCGTCTACGAGCAGTACTTC
v_call: TRBV4-2; d_call: NA; j_call: TRBJ1-2; clone_size: NA; cdr3_aa: CASSPTMQGHYGYTF; cdr3_nt: TGTGCCAGCAGCCCTACGATGCAGGGCCACTATGGCTACACCTTC
v_call: TRBV18; d_call: NA; j_call: TRBJ1-2; clone_size: NA; cdr3_aa: CASSPLRARGNYGYTF; cdr3_nt: TGTGCCAGCTCACCACTCCGGGCCCGGGGGAACTATGGCTACACCTTC
v_call: TRBV5-1; d_call: NA; j_call: TRBJ1-1; clone_size: few; cdr3_aa: CASSLSSGARDEAFF; cdr3_nt: TGCGCCAGCAGCTTGTCGTCTGGGGCAAGGGATGAAGCTTTCTTT
v_call: TRBV20-1; d_call: TRBD1; j_call: TRBJ2-5; clone_size: many; cdr3_aa: CSAVDRAETQYF; cdr3_nt: TGCAGTGCTGTGGACAGGGCCGAGACCCAGTACTTC
v_call: TRBV12-3/TRBV12-4; d_call: NA; j_call: TRBJ2-7; clone_size: NA; cdr3_aa: CASSYLQGSLYKQYF; cdr3_nt: TGTGCCAGCAGTTACCTTCAGGGTAGCCTCTACAAGCAGTACTTC
v_call: TRBV6-5; d_call: NA; j_call: TRBJ1-3; clone_size: few; cdr3_aa: CASSYSSVGVSGNTIYF; cdr3_nt: TGTGCCAGCAGTTACTCCTCTGTGGGTGTCTCTGGAAACACCATATATTTT
v_call: TRBV7-9; d_call: NA; j_call: TRBJ1-1; clone_size: NA; cdr3_aa: CASIPAAHTEAFF; cdr3_nt: TGTGCCAGCATCCCAGCAGCCCACACTGAAGCTTTCTTT
v_call: TRBV11-2; d_call: NA; j_call: TRBJ1-6; clone_size: many; cdr3_aa: CASSLGRWSSYNSPLHF; cdr3_nt: TGTGCCAGCAGCTTAGGTAGATGGAGCTCCTATAATTCACCCCTCCACTTT
v_call: TRBV7-2; d_call: NA; j_call: TRBJ1-5; clone_size: NA; cdr3_aa: CASSLDPGQPQHF; cdr3_nt: TGTGCCAGCAGCCTTGACCCGGGGCAGCCCCAGCATTTT
v_call: TRBV6-2/TRBV6-3; d_call: NA; j_call: TRBJ1-5; clone_size: many; cdr3_aa: CASSYETPDQPQHF; cdr3_nt: TGTGCCAGCAGTTACGAGACACCGGATCAGCCCCAGCATTTT
v_call: TRBV5-1; d_call: NA; j_call: TRBJ2-7; clone_size: many; cdr3_aa: CASSLDVGGSSYEQYF; cdr3_nt: TGCGCCAGCAGCTTGGACGTTGGGGGTAGCTCTTACGAGCAGTACTTC
v_call: TRBV12-3/TRBV12-4; d_call: NA; j_call: TRBJ2-7; clone_size: many; cdr3_aa: CASSSDMQAYEQYF; cdr3_nt: TGTGCCAGCAGTTCCGACATGCAAGCCTACGAGCAGTACTTC
v_call: TRBV3-1; d_call: NA; j_call: TRBJ1-1; clone_size: many; cdr3_aa: CASSPHAPNTEAFF; cdr3_nt: TGTGCCAGCAGCCCCCACGCACCGAACACTGAAGCTTTCTTT
v_call: TRBV20-1; d_call: NA; j_call: TRBJ1-2; clone_size: many; cdr3_aa: CSALDPHTF; cdr3_nt: TGCAGTGCCCTCGACCCGCACACCTTC
v_call: TRBV20-1; d_call: TRBD2; j_call: TRBJ2-5; clone_size: few; cdr3_aa: CSASGASGIAETQYF; cdr3_nt: TGCAGTGCTAGTGGAGCTAGCGGGATAGCAGAGACCCAGTACTTC
v_call: TRBV2; d_call: NA; j_call: TRBJ1-4; clone_size: many; cdr3_aa: CASSESRWGEKLFF; cdr3_nt: TGTGCCAGCAGTGAAAGCAGGTGGGGTGAAAAACTGTTTTTT
v_call: TRBV3-1; d_call: NA; j_call: TRBJ2-5; clone_size: many; cdr3_aa: CASSQEQTQYF; cdr3_nt: TGTGCCAGCAGCCAAGAACAAACCCAGTACTTC
v_call: TRBV15; d_call: NA; j_call: TRBJ1-4; clone_size: NA; cdr3_aa: CATNKKDEKLFF; cdr3_nt: TGTGCCACCAATAAGAAGGATGAAAAACTGTTTTTT
v_call: TRBV5-1; d_call: TRBD1; j_call: TRBJ1-1; clone_size: NA; cdr3_aa: CASSLHRGNTEAFF; cdr3_nt: TGCGCCAGCAGCTTGCACAGGGGGAACACTGAAGCTTTCTTT
v_call: TRBV28; d_call: TRBD2; j_call: TRBJ2-7; clone_size: many; cdr3_aa: CASSLGGTNLRRYF; cdr3_nt: TGTGCCAGCAGTTTGGGCGGGACTAACCTACGGAGGTACTTC
v_call: TRBV7-8; d_call: NA; j_call: TRBJ2-5; clone_size: many; cdr3_aa: CASSLVETDEETQYF; cdr3_nt: TGTGCCAGCAGCTTAGTTGAGACAGACGAAGAGACCCAGTACTTC
v_call: TRBV7-2; d_call: NA; j_call: TRBJ1-1; clone_size: many; cdr3_aa: CASSRENTEAFF; cdr3_nt: TGTGCCAGCTCTAGAGAGAACACTGAAGCTTTCTTT
v_call: TRBV7-3; d_call: TRBD1; j_call: TRBJ2-5; clone_size: few; cdr3_aa: CASSLSGTGGRETQYF; cdr3_nt: TGTGCCAGCAGCTTAAGTGGGACAGGGGGCCGGGAGACCCAGTACTTC
v_call: TRBV4-3; d_call: NA; j_call: TRBJ2-5; clone_size: NA; cdr3_aa: CASSQVGGLAETQYF; cdr3_nt: TGCGCCAGCAGCCAAGTTGGGGGGCTAGCTGAGACCCAGTACTTC
v_call: TRBV6-9; d_call: TRBD1; j_call: TRBJ1-6; clone_size: few; cdr3_aa: CASSRYRDRGNSPLHF; cdr3_nt: TGTGCCAGCAGTAGGTACCGGGACAGGGGTAATTCACCCCTCCACTTT
v_call: TRBV9; d_call: NA; j_call: TRBJ2-5; clone_size: many; cdr3_aa: CASSVGKTEETQYF; cdr3_nt: TGTGCCAGCAGCGTAGGAAAGACAGAAGAGACCCAGTACTTC
v_call: TRBV30; d_call: TRBD2; j_call: TRBJ2-7; clone_size: NA; cdr3_aa: CAWTSGRPSYEQYF; cdr3_nt: TGTGCCTGGACTAGCGGGAGGCCTTCCTACGAGCAGTACTTC
v_call: TRBV20-1; d_call: NA; j_call: TRBJ2-5; clone_size: NA; cdr3_aa: CSAQTRTLQETQYF; cdr3_nt: TGCAGTGCCCAGACAAGAACCCTCCAAGAGACCCAGTACTTC
v_call: TRBV19; d_call: NA; j_call: TRBJ1-4; clone_size: NA; cdr3_aa: CASSSLPNEKLFF; cdr3_nt: TGTGCCAGTAGTTCTCTGCCTAATGAAAAACTGTTTTTT
v_call: TRBV27; d_call: NA; j_call: TRBJ2-7; clone_size: few; cdr3_aa: CASGPAGSYEQYF; cdr3_nt: TGTGCCAGCGGGCCGGCTGGATCCTACGAGCAGTACTTC
v_call: TRBV30; d_call: NA; j_call: TRBJ2-2; clone_size: NA; cdr3_aa: CAWSFATGELFF; cdr3_nt: TGTGCCTGGAGCTTCGCCACCGGGGAGCTGTTTTTT
v_call: TRBV16; d_call: NA; j_call: TRBJ2-7; clone_size: many; cdr3_aa: CASSQSWQQYEQYF; cdr3_nt: TGTGCCAGCAGCCAATCCTGGCAGCAGTACGAGCAGTACTTC
v_call: TRBV12-3/TRBV12-4; d_call: NA; j_call: TRBJ2-2; clone_size: NA; cdr3_aa: CASNSGLNTGELFF; cdr3_nt: TGTGCCAGCAATTCGGGACTTAATACCGGGGAGCTGTTTTTT
v_call: TRBV10-3; d_call: NA; j_call: TRBJ1-5; clone_size: NA; cdr3_aa: CAISDVGNQPQHF; cdr3_nt: TGTGCCATCAGTGACGTGGGTAATCAGCCCCAGCATTTT
v_call: TRBV27; d_call: NA; j_call: TRBJ1-6; clone_size: many; cdr3_aa: CASSLGGYSPLHF; cdr3_nt: TGTGCCAGCAGTTTGGGGGGCTATTCACCCCTCCACTTT
v_call: TRBV5-5; d_call: NA; j_call: TRBJ1-1; clone_size: NA; cdr3_aa: CASSGMRPEAFF; cdr3_nt: TGTGCCAGCAGCGGAATGCGGCCTGAAGCTTTCTTT
v_call: TRBV25-1; d_call: NA; j_call: TRBJ2-7; clone_size: NA; cdr3_aa: CASSGGASTYEQYF; cdr3_nt: TGTGCCAGCAGTGGGGGGGCGTCGACCTACGAGCAGTACTTC
v_call: TRBV27; d_call: NA; j_call: TRBJ1-5; clone_size: NA; cdr3_aa: CASSLIPEGQPQHF; cdr3_nt: TGTGCCAGCAGTTTAATCCCAGAAGGTCAGCCCCAGCATTTT
v_call: TRBV28; d_call: NA; j_call: TRBJ1-2; clone_size: many; cdr3_aa: CASSLSKGRNYGYTF; cdr3_nt: TGTGCCAGCAGTTTATCTAAGGGTAGAAACTATGGCTACACCTTC
v_call: TRBV27; d_call: TRBD2; j_call: TRBJ2-2; clone_size: few; cdr3_aa: CASSPHITGSGGPGGGELFF; cdr3_nt: TGTGCCAGCAGTCCACACATCACAGGGTCGGGAGGGCCGGGAGGCGGGGAGCTGTTTTTT
v_call: TRBV10-3; d_call: NA; j_call: TRBJ2-3; clone_size: NA; cdr3_aa: CAISGAENTDTQYF; cdr3_nt: TGTGCCATCAGTGGTGCGGAAAACACAGATACGCAGTATTTT
v_call: TRBV5-1; d_call: TRBD2; j_call: TRBJ2-5; clone_size: few; cdr3_aa: CASSTKFTSGRETQYF; cdr3_nt: TGCGCCAGCAGCACAAAATTTACTAGCGGGAGAGAGACCCAGTACTTC
v_call: TRBV12-3/TRBV12-4; d_call: NA; j_call: TRBJ2-5; clone_size: many; cdr3_aa: CASSFGSAETQYF; cdr3_nt: TGTGCCAGCAGTTTTGGTTCGGCGGAGACCCAGTACTTC